The sample holds many counts of the clone carrying this T cell receptor (beta chain). Its antigen is not identified. This CDR3 region has 15 residues. Germline V gene data show CDR1 as SGHDT and CDR2 as YYEEEE. The junction had 13 bases not matched to a gene; V was cut back by 1 base and J by 13 bases. Each TCR transcript was tagged with a 10-nucleotide random UMI during 5'RACE. A single run covered 15-18 subjects with over 190 million TCR-beta sequences. TCRdb re-derived calls from the 5' RACE reads in MiXCR, one entry per CDR3 protein. The sample records about 84,000 distinct CDR3 sequences, 10% being singletons. The data were obtained in a study of neurological immune-mediated disorders. Study findings and constraints: HTLV-1-associated myelopathy showed the most TCR clonal expansion; multiple sclerosis the least, below healthy controls.

Unsorted libraries were derived from 2 million PBMCs stored at -80 C. This TCR derives from a middle-aged man in good health. The V gene is TRBV5-6, the J gene TRBJ2-3, with 9 bases lining up with TRBD2. The sample comprised PBMCs. CDR3 sequence: CASSLTGGGVPLEYF. For the CDR3, the DNA is TGTGCCAGCAGCTTGACTGGCGGGGGGGTCCCCTTAGAGTATTTT.